This T cell receptor (beta chain) was captured by sequencing in a study of blood T cell repertoires in COVID-19. Per the authors' pipeline: Estimation of nucleated cell counts relied on the amplification of reference gene primers. This table comes from immunoSEQ multiplex PCR, and its TCRdb copy is limited to in-frame clones, with some not included. The V and J calls and clone size are taken from that table; D and trimming were inferred from the DNA. The sample carries around 220,000 clones, around 80% recorded once. Trimming left V 4 bases short and J 8 bases short, with 16 bases between. Germline lookup yields CDR1 SGDLS and CDR2 YYNGEE. The CDR3 covers 14 residues.

The sequencing sample was made of peripheral blood. The origin of this receptor is a woman over 75 with COVID-19, enrolled during active disease. The chain couples TRBV9 to TRBJ2-1, with a possible D match to TRBD2 (5 bases). The CDR3 bases are TGTGCCAGCAGCCTCCTGGCGGGCGTCGATGAGCAGTTCTTC. It yields the protein CASSLLAGVDEQFF.